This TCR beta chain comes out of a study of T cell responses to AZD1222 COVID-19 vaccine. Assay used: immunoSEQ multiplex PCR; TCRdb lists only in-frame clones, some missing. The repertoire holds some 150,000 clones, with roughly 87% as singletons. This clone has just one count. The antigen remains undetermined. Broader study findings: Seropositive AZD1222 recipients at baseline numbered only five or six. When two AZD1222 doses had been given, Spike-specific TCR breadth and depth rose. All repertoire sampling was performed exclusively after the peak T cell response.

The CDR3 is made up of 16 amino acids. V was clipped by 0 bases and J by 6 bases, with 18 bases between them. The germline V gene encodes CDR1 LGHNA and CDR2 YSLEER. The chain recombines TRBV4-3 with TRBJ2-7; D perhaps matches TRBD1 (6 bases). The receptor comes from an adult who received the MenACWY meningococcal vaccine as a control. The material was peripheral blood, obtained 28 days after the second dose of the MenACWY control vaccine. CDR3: CASSQDSRGITSEQYF. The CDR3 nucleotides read TGCGCCAGCAGCCAAGATTCCAGGGGCATTACCAGCGAGCAGTACTTC.